This T cell receptor beta chain was captured in a study of blood T cells in healthy people across ages (dated by TCRdb to between 2015 and 2016). About the full investigation: In model experiments, template switching captured roughly one uniquely barcoded TCR beta cDNA molecule for every two T cells. To avoid experimental bias, donors of different ages were distributed randomly across sequencing lanes. Four age groups were formed from the donors: young (average roughly 15 years), middle-aged (approximately 39), aged (about 68) and long-lived (around 82). For two donors (one aged 18 to 30 and one aged 80 or older), the study analyzed two additional independent replicas of 1 million unique cDNA reads from the same blood draw. Using deep sequencing normalized with unique cDNA molecular identifiers, the study measured how TCR beta repertoire diversity changes with age.

Study-wide findings and limitations: The percentage of naive T cells measured by flow cytometry correlated strongly with observed TCR beta diversity. Estimates of total diversity based on one million sequenced T cells were considered lower bounds and underestimates. The long-lived group showed more naive CD4+ T cells, fewer expanded clones and increased TCR diversity than the aged group, suggesting age selection. Observed TCR beta diversity per million T cells fell roughly linearly with age, and a significant reduction was already apparent by age roughly 40. The CMV infection status of donors was not known, potentially confounding age-related changes in expanded clonotypes. Because profiling used bulk unsorted PBMCs, naive and antigen-experienced compartments could not be compared conclusively.

Libraries came from 5' RACE. Sequencing was carried out with an Illumina HiSeq 2500. A second PCR of roughly 7 to 11 cycles was run with a J-beta primer mix and a sample-barcoded 5' primer. A unique molecular identifier was introduced onto each TCR beta cDNA molecule by a template-switch 5' adaptor carrying 12 random nucleotides. Each sample yielded at least 3 million CDR3-containing paired-end reads. All of the RNA was converted into first-strand cDNA using the Mint cDNA synthesis kit, with a TRBC-specific oligonucleotide serving as the primer. All cDNA was treated with uracil-DNA glycosylase and then went through a first 18-cycle PCR with the universal primers M1SS and BC2_uni_R. On the study's bioinformatics: Each sample was normalized by randomly selecting 1 million high-quality reads, each carrying a distinct molecular identifier. Reads with shared molecular identifiers were discarded instead of being binned into consensus sequences. MiTCR, run with a Q25 quality threshold and the strictest error-elimination algorithm, handled CDR3 identification, clonotype clustering and error correction. Lower-bound total TCR beta diversity was estimated with a nonparametric unseen species model using Euler transformation. TCRdb handled the public reads itself, with Q25 trimming in fastp and clone calling in MiXCR, and kept productive beta chains. Duplicate CDR3 protein sequences are folded into a single record with the most common DNA and genes. The V and J calls here are based on TCRdb, not the publication. Counted in this sample were approximately 850,000 distinct CDR3 sequences; around two fifths of them appeared once. The top ten hold approximately 20% of the sample.

As for this clonotype: The antigen it binds to is not known. Base qualities are missing; no much larger clone stands one base away.

The 39 donors, aged about 6 to 90 years, were systemically healthy Caucasian individuals from Russia. Roughly 10 milliliters of peripheral blood were drawn from each donor into EDTA-treated Vacutainer tubes. Ficoll-Paque density-gradient centrifugation was used to isolate PBMCs, with at least 6 million per sample. Trizol reagent was used to extract total RNA from PBMCs, with at least 5 micrograms per sample. Naive CD45RAhigh/CD27high T cell percentages were measured by flow cytometry on a PBMC aliquot from every donor. V is pared back by 6 bases and J by 3 bases, with 13 bases lying between the germline termini. From its cysteine to its phenylalanine, the CDR3 spans 14 amino acids. The entry retains the CDR3 DNA only, 42 bases that are in frame from base 1.

The rearranged chain carries TRBV12-3 or TRBV12-4 and TRBJ2-3; the D gene cannot be named for sure. The sequencing input was blood. The clonotype was recovered from a man aged 55 to 69 in good health. The CDR3 protein: CASSIPSATDTQYF. In nucleotide form, the sequence is TGTGCCAGCAGCATTCCTAGTGCGACAGATACGCAGTATTTT.